Sequencing of this TCR beta chain was carried out in a study of T cells in localized non-small cell lung cancer. Findings and caveats of the study: Sequencing was restricted to one tumor region; therefore, heterogeneity remains possible.

The repertoire was sequenced with immunoSEQ multiplex PCR; TCRdb's copy has only in-frame clones and lacks some. Counted here are 25,000 to 35,000 clones, 92% occurring once; the ten biggest clones make up around 2.1%. V lost 6 bases, J lost 10 bases, and 6 bases stayed unmatched. CDR3 length equals 15 residues. The germline V gene encodes CDR1 ENHRY and CDR2 SYGVKD. Remarks on this clone: Its specificity is not known.

The sample was peripheral blood, taken before any cancer treatment. The J gene is TRBJ2-1, the V gene TRBV10-3; TRBD2 matches 16 bases. The sequence came from a female donor aged 60 or older with stage I lung adenocarcinoma. The CDR3: CAISPGTSGGVEQFF. In DNA, the CDR3 is TGTGCCATCAGCCCCGGGACTAGCGGGGGGGTGGAGCAGTTCTTC.